These 8 T cell receptor beta chains were sequenced from one sample in a study of T cell responses to AZD1222 COVID-19 vaccine. Some clones are missing from TCRdb's copy, which holds only in-frame ones; the method was immunoSEQ multiplex PCR. The sample has some 110,000 clones, roughly 87% seen once; the top ten hold approximately 5.1%. This specimen consisted of peripheral blood, obtained on day 0 of AZD1222 vaccination. All receptors derive from an adult in good health.

This chain links TRBV6-6 with TRBJ1-1, with TRBD1 as a possible D gene (5 bases). The CDR3 sequence is 15 residues long. The V gene lost 3 bases and the J gene lost 1 base, with 12 bases spanning the gap. Germline V gene sequence: CDR1 MNHNY, CDR2 SVGAGI (reference sequence). The CDR3 DNA reads TGTGCCAGCAGTTATGAGGCAGGGACGAACACTGAAGCTTTCTTT. Protein: CASSYEAGTNTEAFF.

This sequence joins TRBV5-6 and TRBJ1-1; D unclear. V was shortened by 1 base and J by 2 bases, with 18 bases between the two germline ends. Germline V CDR1 and CDR2: SGHDT, YYEEEE. The CDR3 covers 17 residues. CDR3 nucleotides: TGTGCCAGCAGCTTGAGTTGGTTTGGTGGCCCCAACACTGAAGCTTTCTTT. Translation gives CASSLSWFGGPNTEAFF. The complete variable domain, with remaining parts taken from reference TRBV5-6 and TRBJ1-1, reads DAGVTQSPTHLIKTRGQQVTLRCSPKSGHDTVSWYQQALGQGPQFIFQYYEEEERQRGNFPDRFSGHQFPNYSSELNVNALLLGDSALYLCASSLSWFGGPNTEAFFGQGTRLTVV.

This clone was seen a single time. The V and J genes are TRBV7-2 and TRBJ2-5; D unresolved. In germline, CDR1 is SGHTA, CDR2 FQGNSA. The CDR3 is 14 residues long. The V and J ends lost 2 bases and 2 bases respectively, with 9 bases between them. The CDR3 DNA reads as TGTGCCAGCAGCTTATGGGCAGGACAAGAGACCCAGTACTTC. Translated, it gives CASSLWAGQETQYF.

The genes are TRBV9 and TRBJ1-6, with TRBD1 matching over 8 bases. The J segment lost 8 bases and the V segment lost 4 bases, leaving 5 bases of the junction unmatched. Germline values: CDR1 SGDLS, CDR2 YYNGEE. This CDR3 is built from 14 residues. The DNA of the CDR3 is TGTGCCAGCAGCAACCGGGACAGGTATTCACCCCTCCACTTT. Translation: CASSNRDRYSPLHF.

Concerning this clone itself: In the same sample, other DNA sequences code for this CDR3. The chain has TRBV3-1 (or the pseudogene TRBV3-2) and TRBJ2-7; D unclear. Trimming left V 0 bases short and J 0 bases short, with 6 bases between. Germline V CDR1 and CDR2: LGHDT, YNNKEL (reference sequence). The CDR3 consists of 14 residues. CDR3 region: CASSQDPSSYEQYF. In DNA form, the CDR3 reads TGTGCCAGCAGCCAAGATCCGAGCTCCTACGAGCAGTACTTC.

The rearrangement joins TRBV30 to TRBJ2-1, with TRBD2 matching 15 bases. Germline loops: CDR1 GTSNPN, CDR2 SVGIG (reference sequence). V was pared by 3 bases and J by 9 bases, with 6 bases of the junction left unmatched. The CDR3 extends over 15 amino acids. CDR3 coding DNA: TGTGCCTGGAGGGAAAAGGGACTAGCGGGAGGTGAGCAGTTCTTC. Translating it yields CAWREKGLAGGEQFF.

The chain has TRBV6-2 or TRBV6-3 and TRBJ2-7; TRBD1 matches at 9 bases. This CDR3 is built from 14 residues. Germline V gene sequence: CDR1 MNHEY, CDR2 SVGEGT. With 5 bases clipped from V and 4 bases from J, the junction kept 6 bases outside the gene matches. The chain's CDR3 is CASSTGGFFYEQYF. The CDR3, as DNA: TGTGCCAGCAGTACAGGGGGCTTTTTTTACGAGCAGTACTTC.

This chain links TRBV4-1 with TRBJ2-7, with TRBD1 identical over 9 bases. V was pared by 1 base and J by 3 bases, with 10 bases of the junction left unmatched. This CDR3 has 17 residues. CDR1 and CDR2 (germline): MGHRA, YSYEKL. Here the CDR3 reads CASSQALAGTGFYEQYF. DNA of the CDR3: TGCGCCAGCAGCCAAGCGTTAGCAGGGACAGGGTTCTACGAGCAGTACTTC.